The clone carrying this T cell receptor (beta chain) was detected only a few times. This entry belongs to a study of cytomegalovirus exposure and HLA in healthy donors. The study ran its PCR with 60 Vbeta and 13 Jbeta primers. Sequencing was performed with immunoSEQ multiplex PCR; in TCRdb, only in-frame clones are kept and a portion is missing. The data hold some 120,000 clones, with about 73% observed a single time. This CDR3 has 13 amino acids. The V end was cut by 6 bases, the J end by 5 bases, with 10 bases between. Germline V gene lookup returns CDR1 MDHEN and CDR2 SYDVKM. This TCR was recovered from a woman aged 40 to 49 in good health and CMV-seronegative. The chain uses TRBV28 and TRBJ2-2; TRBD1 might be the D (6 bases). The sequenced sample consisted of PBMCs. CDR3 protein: CASRPTGTGELFF. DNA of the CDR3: TGTGCCAGCAGACCCACAGGGACCGGGGAGCTGTTTTTT.